This T cell receptor (beta chain) is from a study of early stage breast cancer tumors. TCRdb keeps only in-frame clones here, not all; method: immunoSEQ multiplex PCR. The data show about 15,000 clones, with 70% to 85% seen just once and more than 4% held by the top ten. The CDR3 extends over 13 amino acids. Looked up from germline, CDR1 is WSHSY and CDR2 is SAAADI. Deletions cut 3 bases from V and 1 base from J, with 6 bases between. The clonotype was recovered from a person in their thirties with breast cancer. Sequenced material: normal breast tissue next to the tumor. The chain links TRBV10-2 to TRBJ1-1; no clear D gene. In DNA, the CDR3 is TGCGCCAGCAGTGATAATGGGAACACTGAAGCTTTCTTT. Its protein product is CASSDNGNTEAFF.